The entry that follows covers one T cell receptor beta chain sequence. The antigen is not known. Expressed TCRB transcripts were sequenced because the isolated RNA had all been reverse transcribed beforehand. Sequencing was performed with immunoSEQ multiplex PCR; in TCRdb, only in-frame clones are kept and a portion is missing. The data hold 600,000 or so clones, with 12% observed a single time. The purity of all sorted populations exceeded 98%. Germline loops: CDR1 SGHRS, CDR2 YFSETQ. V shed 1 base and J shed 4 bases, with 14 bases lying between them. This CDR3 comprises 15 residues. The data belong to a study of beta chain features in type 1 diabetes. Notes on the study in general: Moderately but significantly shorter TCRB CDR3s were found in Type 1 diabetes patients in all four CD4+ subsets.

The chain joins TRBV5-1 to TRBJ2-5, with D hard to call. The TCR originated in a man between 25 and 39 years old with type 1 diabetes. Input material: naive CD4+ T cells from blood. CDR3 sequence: CASSLFLGGGETQYF. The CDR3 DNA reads TGCGCCAGCAGCTTGTTTCTCGGCGGCGGAGAGACCCAGTACTTC.